The entry below describes one T cell receptor beta chain. Its antigen is not identified. Germline V gene lookup returns CDR1 SGHRS and CDR2 YFSETQ. CDR3 size: 14 residues. Between the trimmed V and J ends, which lost 1 base and 3 bases, there was a span of 10 bases. Staff drew roughly 10 milliliters of peripheral blood from each donor. Sample-barcoded 5' priming and a J-beta primer mix drove a second PCR of about 6 to 11 cycles. TCRdb recomputed calls from the 5' RACE reads with MiXCR, one row per CDR3 protein. The table records some 1,000,000 distinct CDR3 sequences, about 23% of them present only once. This specimen belongs to a study of blood T cells in healthy people across ages. General study results and limits: Unknown donor CMV status possibly confounded expanded clonotype changes. A roughly linear fall in TCR beta diversity per million T cells was seen with increasing age.

These data also featured in a second study, about T cells of mothers and their children.

The genes are TRBV5-1 and TRBJ1-1; D is unresolved. This sequence was found in a girl under 10 years old in good health. What was sequenced was blood. The CDR3 sequence is CASSLMEVDTEAFF. The CDR3 coding sequence is TGCGCCAGCAGCTTGATGGAGGTCGACACTGAAGCTTTCTTT.